Included here is one T cell receptor beta chain sequence, with context. Time point denoted: peripheral blood 6 weeks after treatment start. The entry originates in a study of PD-L1 blockade in urothelial cancer. TCRdb's table, derived via immunoSEQ multiplex PCR, lists solely in-frame clones and lacks some. The sample includes about 25,000 clones, less than 85% of them seen just once. Specimen: PBMCs, collected around atezolizumab (anti-PD-L1) treatment. This TCR derives from a man aged 65 to 85 with urothelial cancer.

The CDR3 loop reads CASSSPTQDPGYTF. The CDR3 DNA is TGTGCCAGCAGTTCCCCGACTCAAGACCCTGGCTACACCTTC. The rearrangement uses TRBV6-5 and TRBJ1-2; D call uncertain. Per germline, CDR1 MNHEY and CDR2 SVGAGI. Trimming removed 4 bases at V and 7 bases at J, with 16 bases between. The CDR3 loop spans 14 amino acids.